A selection of T cell receptor beta chains follows, all from one sample in a study of response to subunit inactivated influenza vaccine. A single record per CDR3 protein comes from TCRdb applying MiXCR to the RT-PCR reads. This table has 450,000 to 600,000 distinct CDR3 sequences, approximately 7.2% appearing once. The sample consisted of PBMCs from blood, taken around 25 months after vaccination. The origin of the receptors is a man between 50 and 69 years old who received an inactivated influenza vaccine. The CDR3 runs from the conserved cysteine through the conserved F or W. D genes are given only for firm matches. Not all rows give a size; the values are once, few, many and, for expanded clones, a class.

>TRBV12-3/TRBV12-4|many|.|TRBJ2-1
CASSPSAARTEQFF
TGTGCCAGCAGTCCCAGTGCAGCGAGGACCGAGCAGTTCTTC
>TRBV12-3/TRBV12-4|few|.|TRBJ1-3
CASSLHWMAGNTIYF
TGTGCCAGCAGCCTCCATTGGATGGCTGGAAACACCATATATTTT
>TRBV15|few|.|TRBJ2-2
CATSRGPLPNTGELFF
TGTGCCACCAGCAGGGGCCCACTCCCGAACACCGGGGAGCTGTTTTTT
>TRBV20-1|few|TRBD1|TRBJ1-1
CSAPPPGTGANTEAFF
TGCAGTGCCCCCCCTCCCGGGACAGGGGCGAACACTGAAGCTTTCTTT
>TRBV6-5|few|TRBD1|TRBJ2-5
CASSYRTGGLQGTQYF
TGTGCCAGCAGTTACAGGACAGGGGGCCTCCAAGGGACCCAGTACTTC
>TRBV7-2|many|.|TRBJ1-2
CASSLDHGNDIYTF
TGTGCCAGCAGCTTAGATCATGGGAATGACATCTACACCTTC
>TRBV7-3|.|.|TRBJ2-5
CASSLTGDPSQETQYF
TGTGCCAGCAGCTTAACTGGAGACCCCTCCCAAGAGACCCAGTACTTC
>TRBV5-1|few|.|TRBJ2-1
CASSTSDSRHEQFF
TGCGCCAGCAGCACATCAGACTCGAGGCATGAGCAGTTCTTC
>TRBV7-9|.|.|TRBJ2-1
CASSSRDFSSYNEQFF
TGTGCCAGCAGCTCCCGGGACTTCAGCTCCTACAATGAGCAGTTCTTC
>TRBV10-3|.|.|TRBJ1-1
CAISEFLRGNTEAFF
TGTGCCATCAGTGAGTTCTTGAGGGGGAACACTGAAGCTTTCTTT
>TRBV14|many|.|TRBJ2-1
CASSNPPLAGAYNEQFF
TGTGCCAGCAGCAACCCGCCTCTAGCCGGGGCCTACAATGAGCAGTTCTTC
>TRBV27|.|.|TRBJ2-7
CASSLDGAGDEQYF
TGTGCCAGCAGTTTAGACGGGGCTGGCGACGAGCAGTACTTC
>TRBV28|few|.|TRBJ1-1
CASSSPRGWNTEAFF
TGTGCCAGCAGCTCCCCCCGGGGGTGGAACACTGAAGCTTTCTTT
>TRBV5-1|few|TRBD1|TRBJ2-1
CASSHGTGNRNEQFF
TGCGCCAGCAGCCATGGGACAGGGAATAGGAATGAGCAGTTCTTC
>TRBV5-4|.|.|TRBJ2-3
CASSLGGKGTDTQYF
TGTGCCAGCAGCTTGGGGGGTAAGGGCACAGATACGCAGTATTTT
>TRBV5-1|many|TRBD1|TRBJ2-2
CASSFRDSSTGELFF
TGCGCCAGCAGCTTCCGGGACAGCTCGACCGGGGAGCTGTTTTTT
>TRBV27|few|TRBD2|TRBJ2-1
CASSMFGGLAVYNEQFF
TGTGCCAGCAGTATGTTCGGGGGACTAGCGGTTTACAATGAGCAGTTCTTC
>TRBV12-3/TRBV12-4|many|.|TRBJ2-6
CASRRQSSGANVLTF
TGTGCCAGCAGGCGTCAGAGCTCTGGGGCCAACGTCCTGACTTTC
>TRBV29-1|few|.|TRBJ1-1
CSVAKRTETTEAFF
TGCAGCGTTGCGAAACGGACCGAGACCACTGAAGCTTTCTTT
>TRBV7-2|.|.|TRBJ2-5
CASSHRRGRETQYF
TGTGCCAGCAGCCACAGGCGGGGACGGGAGACCCAGTACTTC